The rows below give T cell receptor beta chains drawn from one sample of a study of OX40 agonist ivuxolimab in advanced cancers. The protocol was immunoSEQ multiplex PCR, while the TCRdb copy is restricted to in-frame clones and leaves out a portion. Of roughly 50,000 clones in the sample, more than 75% were seen once. The source was CD4+ or CD8+ T cells sorted from blood, collected in a trial of the OX40 agonist ivuxolimab. These receptor sequences come from an adult with an advanced solid tumor such as melanoma, head and neck, liver or kidney cancer. CDR3s include the opening cysteine and the closing phenylalanine or tryptophan. Fields, in order: J gene, clone size, D gene, V gene, CDR3 protein, CDR3 DNA. A D gene is named only where the DNA matches it firmly. Part of the rows lack a size; the others show once, few, many or a class for expanded clones.

>TRBJ2-7|-|TRBD1|TRBV6-5
CASSDAGQGAYEQYF
TGTGCCAGCAGCGACGCGGGACAGGGGGCCTACGAGCAGTACTTC
>TRBJ2-7|-|TRBD2|TRBV5-1
CASSTDPSGGIDEQYF
TGCGCCAGCAGCACCGACCCTAGCGGGGGGATCGACGAGCAGTACTTC
>TRBJ1-1|-|TRBD1|TRBV19
CASSIGRGKVYTEAFF
TGTGCCAGTAGTATCGGCAGGGGGAAGGTGTACACTGAAGCTTTCTTT
>TRBJ2-1|-|TRBD2|TRBV5-1
CASSLRTSGGYNEQFF
TGCGCCAGCAGCTTGCGGACTAGCGGGGGATACAATGAGCAGTTCTTC
>TRBJ1-3|-|-|TRBV6-6
CASSRVSGNTIYF
TGTGCCAGCAGCCGGGTATCTGGAAACACCATATATTTT
>TRBJ2-5|-|TRBD2|TRBV4-1
CASSQEKLAGEKTQYF
TGCGCCAGCAGCCAAGAGAAGCTAGCGGGGGAGAAGACCCAGTACTTC
>TRBJ2-4|-|TRBD1|TRBV4-1
CASSQETRDRGNIQYF
TGCGCCAGCAGCCAAGAGACAAGGGACAGGGGGAACATTCAGTACTTC
>TRBJ2-7|-|-|TRBV2
CASSETGSISYEQYF
TGTGCCAGCAGTGAAACAGGGAGTATCTCCTACGAGCAGTACTTC
>TRBJ1-2|-|-|TRBV5-1
CASSPLQGYGYTF
TGCGCCAGCAGCCCCCTACAGGGCTATGGCTACACCTTC
>TRBJ2-1|few|TRBD1|TRBV4-3
CASSLTDRGHLFF
TGCGCCAGCAGCCTCACGGACAGGGGGCATCTGTTCTTC
>TRBJ1-1|-|-|TRBV5-1
CASRAGVDTEAFF
TGCGCCAGCAGGGCAGGGGTCGACACTGAAGCTTTCTTT
>TRBJ2-7|-|TRBD1|TRBV10-1
CASSESGQPYEQYF
TGCGCCAGCAGTGAGTCGGGACAGCCCTACGAGCAGTACTTC
>TRBJ2-5|-|-|TRBV18
CASSPPGRGETQYF
TGTGCCAGCTCACCACCCGGCAGGGGAGAGACCCAGTACTTC
>TRBJ2-3|-|-|TRBV4-3
CASSHSGTAADTQYF
TGCGCCAGCAGCCATTCCGGGACTGCGGCGGATACGCAGTATTTT
>TRBJ2-2|-|TRBD2|TRBV5-1
CASSSKSGGPNTGELFF
TGCGCCAGCAGCTCTAAATCGGGGGGGCCGAACACCGGGGAGCTGTTTTTT
>TRBJ2-2|-|-|TRBV11-3
CASRQGNTGELFF
TGTGCCAGCCGGCAGGGGAACACCGGGGAGCTGTTTTTT
>TRBJ1-1|-|-|TRBV7-6
CASSLNDSPNTEAFF
TGTGCCAGCAGCTTAAACGACAGCCCGAACACTGAAGCTTTCTTT
>TRBJ2-3|-|TRBD1|TRBV2
CASRTDRAGTDTQYF
TGTGCCAGCAGAACCGACAGGGCGGGCACAGATACGCAGTATTTT
>TRBJ1-3|-|TRBD1|TRBV7-2
CASSSHGQGNGNTIYF
TGTGCCAGCAGCTCCCACGGACAGGGGAACGGAAACACCATATATTTT
>TRBJ1-6|-|-|TRBV30
CAWSQTPNSPLHF
TGTGCCTGGAGCCAGACACCAAATTCACCCCTCCACTTT